The T cell receptor (beta chain) described here comes from a study of early T cells in non-severe SARS-CoV-2 infection. In the study overall: The input, bulk RNA from unsorted whole blood, was sequenced, and chains were unpaired. Study results and limitations: VDJdb matching skewed toward anti-spike CD8 responses, missing private and CD4 specificities.

Individual cDNA molecules received unique molecular identifiers during library preparation. MiXCR was run by TCRdb on the 5' RACE reads, yielding one entry per CDR3 protein. Seen here are 45,000 to 65,000 distinct CDR3 sequences, 7% to 10% observed once, and the top ten hold approximately 4%. This clonotype occurred many times. The antigen remains unidentified. In germline, CDR1 is KGHDR, CDR2 SFDVKD. The CDR3 spans 13 residues. Trimming left V 4 bases short and J 8 bases short, with 11 bases between. Sequenced input: whole blood. The chain links TRBV24-1 to TRBJ2-1; D is unclear. The clonotype comes from an adult who was a healthcare worker with PCR-confirmed SARS-CoV-2 infection or an uninfected control (not recorded which). The DNA of the CDR3 is TGTGCCACCAGTGAGTCTTTGAAAGATGAGCAGTTCTTC. This translates into CATSESLKDEQFF.